This entry lists 4 T cell receptor beta chains sequenced from one sample in a study of T cell repertoires in cytomegalovirus infection. TCRdb redid the calling of the reads with MiXCR, one entry per CDR3 protein. The table shows about 68,000 distinct CDR3 sequences, with about 22% occurring only once. No antigens are known for them. Specimen: PBMCs, sequenced either directly or after in vitro stimulation (not recorded which). These receptors all stem from a human donor in good health (CMV status not recorded). Some clones in this sample may be carry-over from other donors' samples.

This clonotype was recorded at least ten times. This chain connects TRBV12-5 to TRBJ1-5, with 7 bases that match TRBD1. The CDR3 covers 14 residues. Germline assignment: CDR1 LGHNT and CDR2 FRNRAP. Unmatched junction bases numbered 7, after V lost 5 bases and J lost 6 bases. This CDR3 reads CASGPDREVQPQHF. CDR3 in DNA: TGTGCTAGTGGTCCTGACAGGGAGGTTCAGCCCCAGCATTTT.

This chain links TRBV20-1 with TRBJ1-2, with D unclear. The V gene's germline CDR1 is DFQATT and CDR2 SNEGSKA (reference sequence). The CDR3 totals 14 residues. Trimming took 6 bases from V and 13 from J, leaving 27 bases between them. The CDR3 sequence is CSARSAGEGTPSTF. The CDR3 DNA reads TGCAGTGCGAGATCCGCCGGGGAGGGTACCCCTTCCACCTTC.

This sequence joins TRBV24-1 and TRBJ2-3; D not resolved. V was cut by 4 bases and J by 4 bases, with 17 bases left in between. CDR1 is KGHDR, CDR2 SFDVKD, per germline. The CDR3 totals 16 residues. The CDR3 sequence: CATSDPGRAAADTQYF. CDR3 sequence (DNA): TGTGCCACCAGTGACCCGGGCCGCGCGGCAGCAGATACGCAGTATTTT.

The chain employs TRBV7-2 and TRBJ2-3; 7 nucleotides agree with TRBD1. Germline trimming cut 5 bases from V and 6 bases from J; bases unmatched to any gene: 8. Per the germline V gene, CDR1 is SGHTA and CDR2 is FQGNSA. This CDR3 has 14 residues. This CDR3 is CASSTRDRVDTQYF. The CDR3 DNA reads TGTGCCAGCAGCACACGAGACAGGGTTGATACGCAGTATTTT.